This TCR beta chain was retrieved from a study of T cell responses to AZD1222 COVID-19 vaccine. TCRdb keeps only in-frame clones here, not all; method: immunoSEQ multiplex PCR. The table shows roughly 170,000 clones, with about 91% occurring only once. This receptor was taken from an adult in good health. The sequenced sample was peripheral blood, obtained on day 0 of AZD1222 vaccination.

The DNA for the CDR3 is TGTGCCAGCAGCCCGCTTGATAACACTGAAGCTTTCTTT. It translates to CASSPLDNTEAFF. The chain combines TRBV6-5 with TRBJ1-1; D gene unclear. The germline V gene has CDR1 MNHEY and CDR2 SVGAGI. This CDR3 is built from 13 residues. V gave up 6 bases and J gave up 2 bases, with 10 bases separating them.